A selection of T cell receptor beta chains follows, all from one sample in a study of T-cell memory formation after mild COVID-19. TCRdb used MiXCR to reprocess the 5' RACE reads, holding one entry per CDR3 protein. This table holds about 150,000 distinct CDR3 sequences, 6% to 6.5% found once. Sequencing was performed on PBMCs or a T cell subset sorted from them (not recorded which). The receptors were sampled from an adult woman who had mild COVID-19 (a few samples of this study predate the infection). Cell type and time point are not known. CDR3s include the opening cysteine and the closing phenylalanine or tryptophan. The D gene is left open where the match is weak. Expanded clones are given a class, and other clones once, few, many or no size at all.

abundance	j_gene	v_gene	d_gene	CDR3aa	CDR3nt
-	TRBJ2-2	TRBV4-3	-	CASSQDGQGSGELFF	TGCGCCAGCAGCCAAGATGGGCAGGGGAGCGGGGAGCTGTTTTTT
few	TRBJ2-7	TRBV7-3	-	CASSLTPPGGGDEQYF	TGTGCCAGCAGCTTAACCCCCCCAGGTGGAGGTGACGAGCAGTACTTC
many	TRBJ2-3	TRBV6-5	-	CASTQRRTRGQSTDTQYF	TGTGCCAGCACCCAGCGACGGACGCGGGGGCAAAGCACAGATACGCAGTATTTT
few	TRBJ1-1	TRBV5-5	TRBD1	CASSYTSGTGKTEAFF	TGTGCCAGCAGTTATACTTCAGGGACAGGGAAGACTGAAGCTTTCTTT
many	TRBJ2-2	TRBV7-9	-	CASSRGYRDTGELFF	TGTGCCAGCAGCCGTGGGTACAGGGACACCGGGGAGCTGTTTTTT
many	TRBJ2-3	TRBV12-3/TRBV12-4	TRBD1	CASRLAGTGARTDTQYF	TGTGCCAGCAGACTAGCCGGGACAGGGGCCCGCACAGATACGCAGTATTTT
-	TRBJ1-3	TRBV30	-	CAWSVGPGATIYF	TGTGCCTGGAGTGTAGGTCCAGGCGCTACCATATATTTT
many	TRBJ1-4	TRBV20-1	TRBD1	CSARGWDRGVRKEKLFF	TGCAGTGCTAGAGGGTGGGACAGGGGCGTAAGGAAGGAAAAACTGTTTTTT
many	TRBJ2-3	TRBV7-2	TRBD2	CASSPGLAESGPQYF	TGTGCCAGCAGCCCCGGACTAGCGGAGTCGGGGCCGCAGTATTTT
many	TRBJ2-3	TRBV7-3	-	CASSRPGTDTQYF	TGTGCCAGCAGCCGCCCGGGGACAGATACGCAGTATTTT
many	TRBJ1-2	TRBV12-3/TRBV12-4	-	CASSLGLGYGGYTF	TGTGCCAGCAGTTTGGGATTAGGTTATGGAGGCTACACCTTC